The 14 T cell receptor beta chains below come from one sample, sequenced in a study of cytomegalovirus exposure and HLA in healthy donors. Here immunoSEQ multiplex PCR was the method, and the copy in TCRdb shows in-frame clones only, minus some. The sample lists about 120,000 clones; 85% to 90% were seen once. Sample: PBMCs. The receptors derive from a woman under 30 in good health and CMV-seronegative.

The rearrangement joins TRBV30 to TRBJ1-2, with 7 nucleotides matching TRBD1. V was pared by 3 bases and J by 4 bases, with 8 bases of the junction left unmatched. CDR3 length: 14 amino acids. The germline gives CDR1 GTSNPN, CDR2 SVGIG (reference sequence). CDR3 loop: CAWSANRGPYGYTF. DNA for the CDR3: TGTGCCTGGAGCGCTAACAGGGGCCCCTATGGCTACACCTTC. The variable domain in full, with the rest retrieved from reference TRBV30 and TRBJ1-2, is SQTIHQWPATLVQPVGSPLSLECTVEGTSNPNLYWYRQAAGRGLQLLFYSVGIGQISSEVPQNLSASRPQDRQFILSSKKLLLSDSGFYLCAWSANRGPYGYTFGSGTRLTVV.

For the CDR3, the DNA is TGCGCCAGCAGCCAAGGTAGCGGGAGGGCAGATACGCAGTATTTT. This translates into CASSQGSGRADTQYF. The V gene is TRBV5-1, the J gene TRBJ2-3, with 11 bases fitting TRBD2. The ends lost 4 bases at V and 4 bases at J; junction bases unmatched: 5. The CDR3 sequence is 15 residues long. CDR1 and CDR2 from the germline V gene are SGHRS and YFSETQ.

The J gene is TRBJ2-7, the V gene TRBV27; 9 bases map to TRBD1. Germline CDR1 reads MNHEY; CDR2 reads SMNVEV (reference sequence). This CDR3 has 16 amino acids. V shed 3 bases and J 3 bases; nucleotides not matched to a gene: 9. CDR3 coding DNA: TGTGCCAGCAGTTTTTTTCCGCGGACAGGGGACTACGAGCAGTACTTC. Its translation: CASSFFPRTGDYEQYF.

The chain has TRBV27 and TRBJ2-7; a possible D gene is TRBD2 (5 bases). Per germline, CDR1 MNHEY and CDR2 SMNVEV (reference sequence). The germline V and J ends were trimmed by 0 bases and 2 bases, with 17 bases remaining between them. This CDR3 region has 17 residues. CDR3 in DNA: TGTGCCAGCAGTTTATCGGGAGACAATTTCGAAGCCTACGAGCAGTACTTC. Translating gives CASSLSGDNFEAYEQYF.

The CDR3 protein is CATSAMGAYGGGVRQYF. CDR3 DNA: TGTGCCACCTCGGCTATGGGAGCTTATGGCGGGGGAGTCCGGCAGTACTTC. This chain joins TRBV19 and TRBJ2-7; 7 bases match TRBD2. Losses at the gene ends were 10 bases for V and 9 bases for J; bases not matched to a gene: 27. This CDR3 is 17 amino acids long. Germline V gives CDR1 LNHDA, CDR2 SQIVND (reference sequence).

This clone appeared once. The DNA of the CDR3 is TGCAGCGCCCTAGGGACAGGGGATATTCGCACTGAAGCTTTCTTT. Translating gives CSALGTGDIRTEAFF. The chain links TRBV29-1 to TRBJ1-1, with 10 bases aligning to TRBD1. CDR1 SQVTM and CDR2 ANQGSEA come from the germline V gene. This CDR3 comprises 15 residues. The J segment lost 4 bases and the V segment lost 7 bases, leaving 12 bases of the junction unmatched.

The rearrangement links TRBV5-1 to TRBJ2-1; D is perhaps TRBD2 (5 bases). Germline assignment: CDR1 SGHRS and CDR2 YFSETQ. The germline V and J ends were trimmed by 2 bases and 1 base, with 13 bases remaining between them. The CDR3 consists of 16 residues. DNA of the CDR3: TGCGCCAGCAGCTTTTCCGGTTCGGGATCCTACAATGAGCAGTTCTTC. Translated: CASSFSGSGSYNEQFF.

This rearrangement joins TRBV6-4 to TRBJ1-1, with TRBD1 as a possible D gene (6 bases). Germline V lookup: CDR1 MRHNA, CDR2 SNTAGT. Between the trimmed V and J ends, which lost 8 bases and 4 bases, there was a span of 23 bases. This CDR3 has 16 residues. The CDR3 nucleotides read TGTGCCAGCCGACCCGGGGGCGGGGGCGGAATCACTGAAGCTTTCTTT. It translates to CASRPGGGGGITEAFF.

V is TRBV28 and J is TRBJ2-5; 14 bases agree with TRBD2. Per the germline V gene, CDR1 is MDHEN and CDR2 is SYDVKM. The CDR3 length is 14 residues. The CDR3 bases are TGTGCATTGACTAGCGGGGGGGCTCAAGAGACCCAGTACTTC. Translation: CALTSGGAQETQYF.

The V gene is TRBV4-2, the J gene TRBJ2-5; 8 bases map to TRBD1. The CDR3 runs to 16 residues. Germline trimming cut 0 bases from V and 6 bases from J; bases unmatched to any gene: 9. CDR1 and CDR2 from the germline V gene are LGHNA and YNFKEQ. This CDR3 reads CASSQEQGVDWQTQYF. The CDR3 DNA sequence: TGTGCCAGCAGCCAAGAACAGGGGGTCGACTGGCAGACCCAGTACTTC.

CDR3 region: CAWSWSGGSYNEQFF. The CDR3 DNA sequence: TGTGCCTGGAGTTGGTCGGGGGGCTCCTACAATGAGCAGTTCTTC. The rearrangement links TRBV30 to TRBJ2-1, with 7 bases lining up with TRBD2. Unmatched junction bases numbered 4, after V lost 2 bases and J lost 0 bases. Germline V lookup: CDR1 GTSNPN, CDR2 SVGIG (reference sequence). The CDR3 contains 15 residues.

This chain links TRBV18 with TRBJ1-1, with a possible D match to TRBD1 (6 bases). The V and J ends lost 3 bases and 0 bases respectively, with 11 bases between them. CDR3 size: 15 residues. Germline values: CDR1 KGHSH, CDR2 LQKENI. The CDR3 here is CASSPQTGVNTEAFF. The CDR3 DNA reads TGTGCCAGCTCACCTCAGACAGGCGTGAACACTGAAGCTTTCTTT. Full variable domain (remainder filled in from reference TRBV18 and TRBJ1-1): NAGVMQNPRHLVRRRGQEARLRCSPMKGHSHVYWYRQLPEEGLKFMVYLQKENIIDESGMPKERFSAEFPKEGPSILRIQQVVRGDSAAYFCASSPQTGVNTEAFFGQGTRLTVV.

The CDR3 DNA follows: TGTGCCTGGAGACCGCAGGGGCAAGAGACCCAGTACTTC. Its translation: CAWRPQGQETQYF. The chain uses TRBV30 and TRBJ2-5; TRBD1 might be the D (6 bases). CDR1 is GTSNPN and CDR2 is SVGIG in the germline V gene (reference sequence). The CDR3 runs to 13 residues. V lost 3 bases and J lost 2, with 10 bases in between.

The chain combines TRBV30 with TRBJ1-2, with TRBD1 as a possible D gene (5 bases). The CDR3 extends over 13 amino acids. The V end lost 5 bases, the J end lost 8 bases, and 18 bases lay between the germline ends. The germline V gene has CDR1 GTSNPN and CDR2 SVGIG (reference sequence). This CDR3 reads CAWDGRGTKGYTF. Written as DNA, the CDR3 is TGTGCCTGGGATGGGAGGGGTACGAAGGGCTACACCTTC. Full variable domain (remainder filled in from reference TRBV30 and TRBJ1-2): SQTIHQWPATLVQPVGSPLSLECTVEGTSNPNLYWYRQAAGRGLQLLFYSVGIGQISSEVPQNLSASRPQDRQFILSSKKLLLSDSGFYLCAWDGRGTKGYTFGSGTRLTVV.